The 28 T cell receptor beta chains below come from one sample, sequenced in a study of beta chain features in type 1 diabetes. The sequenced template was cDNA made from the entire isolated RNA. Only in-frame clones appear in the TCRdb table, and some are missing; sequencing was by immunoSEQ multiplex PCR. The sample includes some 410,000 clones, approximately 10% seen only once; the top ten take 0.045% to 0.05%. The sample comprised naive CD4+ T cells from blood. The receptor source for this set is a woman aged 18 to 35 in good health.

There are a few counts of this clone. V and J are TRBV28 and TRBJ2-4; D possibly corresponds to TRBD1 (5 bases). This CDR3 contains 15 residues. CDR1 and CDR2 (germline): MDHEN, SYDVKM. Between the trimmed V and J ends, which lost 8 bases and 4 bases, there was a span of 18 bases. CDR3 region: CASHTPGALKNIQYF. The CDR3 DNA follows: TGTGCCAGCCATACCCCTGGGGCTTTAAAAAACATTCAGTACTTC.

This clone came up a few times. The gene calls are TRBV6-5 and TRBJ2-1; TRBD2 is a possible D gene (5 bases). The ends were cut back, 4 bases at V and 2 bases at J, with 9 bases in the middle. CDR3 length equals 14 residues. Germline-derived CDR1 and CDR2 are MNHEY and SVGAGI. The CDR3 bases are TGTGCCAGCAGTTTCACCGGGGCCTACAATGAGCAGTTCTTC. It encodes CASSFTGAYNEQFF.

This clone has just a few counts. The chain is built from TRBV5-1 and TRBJ1-2; D gene unclear. This CDR3 region has 15 residues. Trimming removed 0 bases from V and 0 bases from J, with 9 bases in between. Per the germline V gene, CDR1 is SGHRS and CDR2 is YFSETQ. CDR3 DNA sequence: TGCGCCAGCAGCTTGGCCGCAGCGTCTAACTATGGCTACACCTTC. It translates to CASSLAAASNYGYTF.

This chain connects TRBV30 to TRBJ2-7; 10 nucleotides align to TRBD1. Per germline, CDR1 GTSNPN and CDR2 SVGIG (reference sequence). This CDR3 contains 14 residues. V shed 3 bases and J 4 bases; nucleotides not matched to a gene: 6. CDR3: CAWRAWDRGYEQYF. CDR3 DNA sequence: TGTGCCTGGAGAGCCTGGGACAGGGGATACGAGCAGTACTTC. The full variable domain, its missing parts supplied by reference TRBV30 and TRBJ2-7, is SQTIHQWPATLVQPVGSPLSLECTVEGTSNPNLYWYRQAAGRGLQLLFYSVGIGQISSEVPQNLSASRPQDRQFILSSKKLLLSDSGFYLCAWRAWDRGYEQYFGPGTRLTVT.

This clone was picked up a small number of times. This chain connects TRBV11-1 to TRBJ2-7; the D call may be TRBD1 or TRBD2 (5 bases each). V was clipped by 8 bases and J by 0 bases, with 11 bases between them. The CDR3 sequence is 13 residues long. CDR1 and CDR2 from the germline V gene are SGHAT and FQDESV (reference sequence). CDR3 sequence (DNA): TGTGCCAGCGGACGGGACCTCTCCTACGAGCAGTACTTC. It is translated as CASGRDLSYEQYF.

This clone turned up a few times. This sequence joins TRBV7-2 and TRBJ2-1, with a possible D match to TRBD2 (6 bases). V was trimmed by 1 base and J by 6 bases, leaving 10 bases between them. CDR1 and CDR2 from the germline V gene are SGHTA and FQGNSA. The CDR3 is 14 residues long. CDR3 amino acids: CASSLVPSVNEQFF. The CDR3 DNA follows: TGTGCCAGCAGCTTAGTGCCTAGCGTCAATGAGCAGTTCTTC.

This clone turned up a few times. This chain connects TRBV29-1 to TRBJ2-3; D not certain. Trimming removed 4 bases at V and 6 bases at J, with 17 bases between. This CDR3 has 14 amino acids. Germline CDR1 reads SQVTM; CDR2 reads ANQGSEA. CDR3 region: CSVGTDALGDTQYF. The CDR3 DNA reads as TGCAGCGTTGGGACGGATGCCCTCGGCGATACGCAGTATTTT.

This clone was seen more than once but under ten times. V is TRBV7-2 and J is TRBJ2-5; weak D call: TRBD2 (5 bases). Looked up from germline, CDR1 is SGHTA and CDR2 is FQGNSA. The length of the CDR3 is 14 residues. V gave up 1 base and J gave up 2 bases, with 8 bases separating them. The CDR3 protein is CASSLDRDQETQYF. The CDR3 DNA reads as TGTGCCAGCAGCTTAGACCGGGATCAAGAGACCCAGTACTTC.

This chain links TRBV14 with TRBJ1-1; D unclear. Looked up from germline, CDR1 is SGHDN and CDR2 is FVKESK. V was shortened by 1 base and J by 7 bases, with 10 bases between the two germline ends. CDR3 length: 13 amino acids. CDR3 nucleotide sequence: TGTGCCAGCAGCCAAGTAGGTCAGAGTGAAGCTTTCTTT. Amino acids: CASSQVGQSEAFF.

This clone was seen many times. The rearrangement links TRBV12-5 to TRBJ2-1; no definite D call. Deletions cut 5 bases from V and 5 bases from J, with 4 bases between. CDR3 length: 11 residues. Germline V CDR1 and CDR2: LGHNT, FRNRAP. CDR3 coding DNA: TGTGCTAGTGGTCTAGACAATGAGCAGTTCTTC. As protein: CASGLDNEQFF.

A few counts support this clone. CDR3 amino acids: CAWTLFARGLGSGDEQFF. CDR3 DNA sequence: TGTGCCTGGACCCTCTTTGCCCGGGGACTGGGTTCTGGCGATGAGCAGTTCTTC. V is TRBV30 and J is TRBJ2-1; a possible D gene is TRBD2 (6 bases). The CDR3 consists of 18 residues. The germline V gene encodes CDR1 GTSNPN and CDR2 SVGIG (reference sequence). V lost 4 bases and J lost 8, with 30 bases in between. The full variable domain, in which reference TRBV30 and TRBJ2-1 provide the parts outside the CDR3, is SQTIHQWPATLVQPVGSPLSLECTVEGTSNPNLYWYRQAAGRGLQLLFYSVGIGQISSEVPQNLSASRPQDRQFILSSKKLLLSDSGFYLCAWTLFARGLGSGDEQFFGPGTRLTVL.

The rearrangement uses TRBV14 and TRBJ2-6, with D maybe TRBD1 (6 bases). Germline lookup yields CDR1 SGHDN and CDR2 FVKESK. With 4 bases removed from V and 1 base from J, the gap between germline ends came to 8 bases. The CDR3 contains 15 residues. CDR3 nucleotides: TGTGCCAGCAGCCTAACAGGGTCTGGGGCCAACGTCCTGACTTTC. Amino acid sequence: CASSLTGSGANVLTF.

This clone came up a few times. The J gene is TRBJ2-7, the V gene TRBV6-6; D not certain. This CDR3 has 15 residues. The V gene's germline CDR1 is MNHNY and CDR2 SVGAGI (reference sequence). The germline V and J ends were trimmed by 0 bases and 0 bases, with 9 bases remaining between them. CDR3 coding DNA: TGTGCCAGCAGTTACTCATCCGTTGGCTCCTACGAGCAGTACTTC. Its protein is CASSYSSVGSYEQYF.

V is TRBV28 and J is TRBJ2-5; D call uncertain. The V and J ends lost 2 bases and 5 bases respectively, with 9 bases between them. The germline V gene has CDR1 MDHEN and CDR2 SYDVKM. This CDR3 has 13 residues. The CDR3 loop is CASSLGSRETQYF. The CDR3 DNA is TGTGCCAGCAGTTTAGGCTCGCGGGAGACCCAGTACTTC.

V is TRBV6-5 and J is TRBJ2-7, with 7 bases aligning to TRBD2. After removal of 6 bases from V and 0 bases from J, the junction contained 5 bases not matched to a gene. Per the germline V gene, CDR1 is MNHEY and CDR2 is SVGAGI. The CDR3 runs to 14 residues. For the CDR3, the DNA is TGTGCCAGCAGCCCAGCGGGACTCTCCTACGAGCAGTACTTC. As protein: CASSPAGLSYEQYF.

The chain recombines TRBV6-5 with TRBJ1-5; D is undetermined. Trimming left V 4 bases short and J 2 bases short, with 6 bases between. Looked up from germline, CDR1 is MNHEY and CDR2 is SVGAGI. The CDR3 extends over 13 amino acids. Written as DNA, the CDR3 is TGTGCCAGCAGTTCCCAGGGCAATCAGCCCCAGCATTTT. Amino acid sequence: CASSSQGNQPQHF.

As for this clone: The junction shows a germline mismatch at one end, possibly a read error. V and J are TRBV2 and TRBJ1-5; the D is unclear. Germline V lookup: CDR1 SNHLY, CDR2 FYNNEI. The CDR3 contains 13 residues. CDR3 sequence reads: CASLMGANRPQHF. For the CDR3, the DNA is TGTGCCAGCCTGATGGGAGCTAATCGGCCCCAGCATTTT.

The V call is TRBV6-6, the J call TRBJ1-2; possibly TRBD1 for D (6 bases). This CDR3 contains 16 residues. CDR1 and CDR2 from the germline V gene are MNHNY and SVGAGI (reference sequence). V lost 6 bases to trimming and J lost 0 bases, with 17 bases between them. The CDR3 loop is CASRTGTGMANYGYTF. Here the CDR3 DNA reads TGTGCCAGCAGAACTGGAACAGGGATGGCTAACTATGGCTACACCTTC.

This chain uses TRBV10-3 with TRBJ2-5; D unclear. This CDR3 is 13 amino acids long. In germline, CDR1 is ENHRY, CDR2 SYGVKD. Trimming pared 2 bases from V and 0 bases from J, leaving 4 bases between. The CDR3 coding sequence is TGTGCCATCAGTGAGGAGTACCAAGAGACCCAGTACTTC. Its protein is CAISEEYQETQYF.

This chain uses TRBV28 with TRBJ1-2, with D unresolved. The germline CDR1 and CDR2 sequences are MDHEN and SYDVKM. The CDR3 has 12 amino acids. V lost 2 bases, J lost 7 bases, and 8 bases lay in between. In DNA form, the CDR3 reads TGTGCCAGCAGTTTAGTACAGCGTGGCTACACCTTC. This gives the protein CASSLVQRGYTF.

This clone has more than one count but fewer than ten. The gene calls are TRBV4-3 and TRBJ1-2; 7 nucleotides agree with TRBD1. The V and J ends lost 7 bases and 2 bases, in that order; junction bases with no gene match: 4. Germline V gene lookup returns CDR1 LGHNA and CDR2 YSLEER. This CDR3 has 13 residues. The CDR3 spells CASKLTGNYGYTF. The DNA for the CDR3 is TGCGCCAGCAAACTGACAGGGAACTATGGCTACACCTTC.

This clone was seen only a few times. The chain uses TRBV29-1 and TRBJ2-5; D is unclear. V was cut by 0 bases and J by 5 bases, with 7 bases left in between. The CDR3 is 12 residues long. Germline values: CDR1 SQVTM, CDR2 ANQGSEA. The DNA of the CDR3 is TGCAGCGTTGAAGATAGAACCGAGACCCAGTACTTC. It yields the protein CSVEDRTETQYF.

This chain links TRBV2 with TRBJ1-2; tentative D call: TRBD1 (6 bases). V lost 6 bases and J lost 4, with 15 bases in between. Per the germline V gene, CDR1 is SNHLY and CDR2 is FYNNEI. The CDR3 is 14 residues long. CDR3 sequence (DNA): TGTGCCAGCAGGGAACAGGGATCGGCCTATGGCTACACCTTC. This encodes CASREQGSAYGYTF.

V and J are TRBV4-1 and TRBJ1-5; tentatively, D is TRBD1 (5 bases). There are 15 residues in the CDR3. Germline CDR1 is MGHRA and CDR2 is YSYEKL. Deletions cut 2 bases from V and 6 bases from J, with 14 bases between. CDR3 protein: CASSQQGGGIQPQHF. The CDR3, as DNA: TGCGCCAGCAGCCAACAGGGCGGCGGCATTCAGCCCCAGCATTTT.

The V call is TRBV2, the J call TRBJ2-7; D is uncertain. The CDR3 extends over 13 amino acids. Looked up from germline, CDR1 is SNHLY and CDR2 is FYNNEI. V lost 6 bases to trimming and J lost 0 bases, with 9 bases between them. The DNA for the CDR3 is TGTGCCAGCAGGGCAATCCCCTCCTACGAGCAGTACGTC. Amino acids: CASRAIPSYEQYV.

A few counts support this clone. The chain links TRBV29-1 to TRBJ1-1; D ambiguous. Trimming left V 6 bases short and J 3 bases short, with 17 bases between. Germline-derived CDR1 and CDR2 are SQVTM and ANQGSEA. The CDR3 loop spans 14 amino acids. This CDR3 reads CSVKTADAYTEAFF. The CDR3 DNA follows: TGCAGCGTCAAAACGGCGGACGCTTACACTGAAGCTTTCTTT.

V and J are TRBV19 and TRBJ2-1; TRBD2 aligns across 10 bases. CDR3 length: 14 amino acids. V lost 7 bases and J lost 7; bases outside the gene matches: 7. Germline V gene sequence: CDR1 LNHDA, CDR2 SQIVND (reference sequence). The CDR3 DNA follows: TGTGCCAGTAAGGGGCTAGCGGGAGTGAATGAGCAGTTCTTC. Its protein is CASKGLAGVNEQFF.

The V gene is TRBV5-1, the J gene TRBJ1-1, with a tentative D call TRBD1 (5 bases). V was trimmed by 6 bases and J by 0 bases, leaving 9 bases between them. The CDR3 runs 13 residues. The germline V gene has CDR1 SGHRS and CDR2 YFSETQ. The CDR3: CASTSGMNTEAFF. The CDR3 DNA is TGCGCCAGCACCTCAGGGATGAACACTGAAGCTTTCTTT.